This T cell receptor beta chain was profiled in a study of blood T cells in healthy people across ages. With V trimmed by 5 bases and J by 5 bases, 12 bases remained unmatched. Per the germline V gene, CDR1 is DFQATT and CDR2 is SNEGSKA (reference sequence). CDR3 length: 15 residues. A sample-barcoded 5' primer and a J-beta primer mix were used in a second PCR of about 7 to 12 cycles. TCRdb re-called the 5' RACE reads with MiXCR, one entry per CDR3 protein. The table records hundreds of thousands of distinct CDR3 sequences, roughly 43% of them present only once. With regard to this clonotype: Its antigen is undetermined.

General observations from the study: Donor CMV infection status was unknown, possibly confounding age-related changes in expanded clonotypes.

The chain is built from TRBV20-1 and TRBJ2-1, with 7 bases fitting TRBD2. The receptor was isolated from a man older than 75 in good health. Sequencing input: blood. The CDR3 is CSAPSRTREDNEQFF. DNA for the CDR3: TGCAGTGCTCCGTCCAGGACTAGGGAGGACAATGAGCAGTTCTTC.